This TCR beta chain appears in the sequencing data of a study of T cells in tuberculosis (dated by TCRdb to the late 2010s). General notes on the study: In the study, CD1B tetramers and high-throughput TCR immunosequencing were combined to characterize T cells specific for the mycobacterial lipid antigen glucose monomycolate (GMM).

Thawed, overnight-rested PBMC were stained with GMM-loaded CD1B tetramer, a Live/Dead dye and anti-CD3, then sorted on a FACS Aria II. C32 glucose monomycolate purified from Rhodococcus equi was loaded onto CD1B tetramers. Before cryopreservation, the PBMC used for tetramer sorting had been depleted of CD14-expressing monocytes as part of a separate study. From each donor, about 100,000 tetramer-negative cells were also sorted and analyzed side by side with the tetramer-positive cells. Antigen-specific T cells were sorted from several healthy South African adults using GMM-loaded CD1B tetramers. Here is what the overall study found, with its caveats: T cells that bind the CD1B-GMM tetramer with low affinity may have been missed by the stringent sort gate.

As to this clone: No per-base quality is available; no much larger clone lies one base away.

The CDR1 and CDR2 encoded by the germline V gene are MNHNS and SASEGT. The trim is 4 bases for V and 7 bases for J, with a gap of 10 bases between the germline ends. The CDR3, cysteine through phenylalanine, is 12 amino acids long. Solely the CDR3 DNA is kept, with 36 bases framed from the first base. Because TCR-alpha and TCR-beta chains were sequenced unpaired, no information on chain pairing was available. TCR libraries were generated with the immunoSEQ multiplex PCR assay, using TCR-beta and/or TCR-alpha/delta assays for each sample. The amplified TCR libraries were sequenced using the Illumina high-throughput platform. In the authors' own workflow: Clustering and dimensionality reduction relied on pairwise TCRdist distances among GMM-specific receptors from T cells that were either sorted ex vivo or expanded in vitro. Sequence motifs defined by gene usage and CDR3 content were checked for enrichment by comparing tetramer-positive and tetramer-negative populations. This is the immuneACCESS table as TCRdb keeps it, with only in-frame sequences that have V and J called. A part of the clones is gone; compared with another copy, unresolved V genes explain less than half, and the rest is unexplained. That table gives V, J and clone size, and the DNA gave D and trimming. A total of about 58,000 clones appear in this sample, around 90% of them only once. The top ten clonotypes cover 21% of the sample.

This receptor was identified in an adult woman with latent tuberculosis. What was sequenced was CD1b-GMM tetramer-negative cells sorted from PBMCs. This specimen's cell subset or site label, interpreted: T cells not binding CD1B-GMM tetramer, sorted from same donor. This receptor chain uses TRBV6-1 and TRBJ1-2, and the D gene may be TRBD1, 5 bases matching. Here the CDR3 is given as CASSVRQSGYTF. The sequenced DNA: TGTGCCAGCAGTGTCAGACAGAGTGGCTACACCTTC.